This T cell receptor (beta chain) was captured by sequencing in a study of blood T cell repertoires in COVID-19 (dated by TCRdb to 2020 to 2022). Notes on the research overall: Collaborator samples came from the United States, Italy and Spain and covered acute and convalescent phases of COVID-19. A freely available public database, intended as a resource for researchers studying the immune response to SARS-CoV-2, is where the repertoires were released. The material from the prospective study consisted of cDNA or gDNA derived from T cells, B-cell-depleted T cells, or PBMCs. Nearly every sample came with metadata listing a de-identified subject ID, COVID-19 status, age in years and sex. The samples were drawn from two sources: the first 160 participants of the ongoing ImmuneRACE study, and some 1,300 subjects contributed by 6 global collaborators. Where available, HLA class I and class II types were taken from metadata supplied by the sample provider and were not determined by assay-based typing. The dataset comprised deeply sampled blood TCRbeta repertoires from subjects exposed to, actively infected with, or recovered from COVID-19.

Overall study results and their limits: Clinical and demographic metadata were provided uncurated, with the amount varying by source and participant.

V loses 5 bases of germline sequence and J loses 9 bases, and the interval between the two ends is 13 bases. CDR1 LNHNV and CDR2 YYDKDF are derived from the germline V gene (reference sequence). CDR3 length: 12 amino acids, cysteine to phenylalanine. Only the CDR3 region is kept as DNA, spanning 36 bases read in frame from base 1. Details on this clone: There is no known antigen for this receptor. The input lacks base qualities; no much larger clone sits a single base away.

The immunoSEQ Assay, a bias-controlled multiplex PCR, was used to amplify TCRbeta CDR3 regions from genomic DNA. Regarding the original processing steps: Nucleated cell counts per sample were estimated from amplification of reference gene primers within the assay. Sequence reads were collapsed and filtered to measure the absolute abundance of every unique TCRbeta CDR3 rearrangement. For each sample, productive Simpson clonality was calculated as the square root of Simpson's diversity index over productive rearrangements. TCRdb limited this immuneACCESS table to in-frame rearrangements with V and J called. A share of clones is missing; checked studies link under half to unresolved V genes, and the rest is unexplained. The V and J calls and clone size were taken over from that table, and D and trimming were inferred from the DNA. The sample records about 160,000 clones, roughly four fifths of which are singletons. The top ten clonotypes cover roughly 20% of the sample.

Collaborating institutions collected whole blood in K2EDTA tubes following their own protocols. For TCRbeta analysis, collaborators shipped samples as frozen whole blood, isolated PBMCs, or DNA extracted from either of those sample types. The chain uses TRBV15 and TRBJ1-1, with TRBD1 tentatively as D gene (5 bases match). The TCR originated in a woman older than 75 with acute or convalescent COVID-19. Material: peripheral blood. The DNA reads as follows: TGTGCCACCAGCGAGGGACTCTCTAAAGCTTTCTTT. Its protein product is CATSEGLSKAFF. Outside the CDR3, residues come from the reference TRBV15 and TRBJ1-1 proteins, so the full variable domain is: DAMVIQNPRYQVTQFGKPVTLSCSQTLNHNVMYWYQQKSSQAPKLLFHYYDKDFNNEADTPDNFQSRRPNTSFCFLDIRSPGLGDTAMYLCATSEGLSKAFFGQGTRLTVV.